These 11 T cell receptor beta chains were all obtained from the same sample, sequenced in a study of CD8 T cells in Susac syndrome (dated by TCRdb to the late 2010s). Libraries came from the immunoSEQ multiplex PCR assay. RNA was extracted using the RNeasy kit, and roughly 0.45 to 1 microgram was reverse transcribed with random hexamers. TCRdb reran the public reads through fastp at Q25 and MiXCR, keeping productive beta chains. Entries are consolidated by CDR3 protein sequence, retaining the most common genes and DNA. This sample holds under 250,000 distinct CDR3 sequences; roughly 93% were observed only once. Of the sample, around 0.07% falls within the top ten clones. The sample comprised CD4+ T cells from PBMCs. These receptors all come from a human donor with multiple sclerosis.

The J gene is TRBJ1-2, the V gene TRBV18, with 7 bases fitting TRBD1. This CDR3 has 14 amino acids. V dropped 6 bases and J dropped 4; count of bases not matched to a gene: 8. CDR1 is KGHSH and CDR2 is LQKENI in the germline V gene. The chain's CDR3 is CASSSDRDLYGYTF. CDR3 DNA sequence: TGTGCCAGCTCCTCCGACAGGGATCTCTATGGCTACACCTTC. The whole variable domain, remainder taken from reference TRBV18 and TRBJ1-2, is NAGVMQNPRHLVRRRGQEARLRCSPMKGHSHVYWYRQLPEEGLKFMVYLQKENIIDESGMPKERFSAEFPKEGPSILRIQQVVRGDSAAYFCASSSDRDLYGYTFGSGTRLTVV.

This sequence joins TRBV9 and TRBJ2-1, with 8 bases fitting TRBD2. Germline-derived CDR1 and CDR2 are SGDLS and YYNGEE. This CDR3 is built from 13 residues. Trimming cost V 3 bases and J 8 bases; bases outside gene matches: 4. This CDR3 reads CASSAGLGDEQFF. The DNA of the CDR3 is TGTGCCAGCAGCGCGGGACTAGGGGATGAGCAGTTCTTC.

The genes are TRBV7-9 and TRBJ2-7; 9 bases match TRBD1. V was clipped by 0 bases and J by 2 bases; unmatched bases: 5. Per germline, CDR1 SEHNR and CDR2 FQNEAQ (reference sequence). The CDR3 sequence is 16 residues long. The CDR3 DNA is TGTGCCAGCAGCTTAGCGGCGGACAGGGGCACCTACGAGCAGTACTTC. Protein product: CASSLAADRGTYEQYF.

This chain joins TRBV12-3 or TRBV12-4 and TRBJ2-7; tentatively, D is TRBD1 (5 bases). V was pared by 5 bases and J by 6 bases, with 11 bases between. CDR3 length equals 12 residues. CDR3 DNA: TGTGCCAGCAGTCCCCCAGGGCGCGAGCAGTACTTC. Protein product: CASSPPGREQYF.

The chain carries TRBV7-8 and TRBJ1-5; the match to TRBD1 covers 10 bases. Germline trimming cut 5 bases from V and 4 bases from J; bases unmatched to any gene: 2. The CDR3 spans 14 residues. In germline, CDR1 is SGHVS, CDR2 FQNEAQ. The CDR3 region is CASSRQGANQPQHF. CDR3 coding DNA: TGTGCCAGCAGCAGACAGGGGGCGAATCAGCCCCAGCATTTT.

This clonotype was found once. The rearrangement joins TRBV4-1 to TRBJ1-1, with D possibly being TRBD1 (6 bases). The CDR3 spans 15 residues. Trimming stripped 0 bases from V and 3 bases from J, with 11 bases between. Germline assignment: CDR1 MGHRA and CDR2 YSYEKL. CDR3 sequence: CASSQDLGQYTEAFF. The CDR3 DNA reads TGCGCCAGCAGCCAAGATCTTGGACAGTACACTGAAGCTTTCTTT.

This chain uses TRBV18 with TRBJ2-1; 9 nucleotides match TRBD1. J gave up 9 bases and V 10 bases, and 13 bases lay outside the gene matches. Germline loops: CDR1 KGHSH, CDR2 LQKENI. The CDR3 contains 14 residues. The CDR3 DNA follows: TGTGCCACCCAACGGACAGGGGAGACAAGTGAGCAGTTCTTC. Translated, it gives CATQRTGETSEQFF.

V is TRBV4-1 and J is TRBJ2-5, with D unresolved. Per the germline V gene, CDR1 is MGHRA and CDR2 is YSYEKL. This CDR3 is 15 amino acids long. The V gene lost 8 bases and the J gene lost 6 bases, with 22 bases spanning the gap. The CDR3 loop is CASSSPWATAKTQYF. DNA of the CDR3: TGCGCCAGCTCCAGCCCCTGGGCGACGGCGAAGACCCAGTACTTC.

This rearrangement joins TRBV30 to TRBJ1-2, with 8 bases lining up with TRBD1. V lost 3 bases, J lost 4 bases, and 1 base stayed unmatched. This CDR3 has 12 residues. The germline V gene has CDR1 GTSNPN and CDR2 SVGIG (reference sequence). CDR3 loop: CAWSRGPYGYTF. The CDR3, as DNA: TGTGCCTGGAGCAGGGGGCCCTATGGCTACACCTTC.

This clonotype was counted a single time. V gene TRBV6-1 combines with J gene TRBJ1-3; maybe TRBD1 (5 bases). The CDR3 is 13 amino acids. Germline CDR1 is MNHNS and CDR2 is SASEGT. Trimming left V 6 bases short and J 4 bases short, with 10 bases between. CDR3 coding DNA: TGTGCCAGCAGCTGGGGACGAGGAAACACCATATATTTT. Protein product: CASSWGRGNTIYF.

This chain connects TRBV18 to TRBJ1-1; D uncertain. This CDR3 spans 11 amino acids. V lost 3 bases and J 5 bases, leaving 4 bases between the germline ends. Per the germline V gene, CDR1 is KGHSH and CDR2 is LQKENI. The CDR3 nucleotides read TGTGCCAGCTCACCGGAGACTGAAGCTTTCTTT. The encoded protein is CASSPETEAFF.